The T cell receptor beta chain described here comes from a study of OX40 agonist ivuxolimab in advanced cancers. Overall study: Patient treatment consisted of intravenous ivuxolimab administration every 2 weeks at 0.01 to 10 mg/kg.

This table comes from immunoSEQ multiplex PCR, and its TCRdb copy is limited to in-frame clones, with some not included. The data hold around 62,000 clones, with nearly 90% observed a single time. The ends lost 2 bases at V and 4 bases at J; junction bases unmatched: 3. CDR1 MGHRA and CDR2 YSYEKL come from the germline V gene. CDR3 size: 14 residues. The TCR originated in an adult with an advanced solid tumor such as melanoma, head and neck, liver or kidney cancer. The specimen was CD4+ or CD8+ T cells sorted from blood, collected in a trial of the OX40 agonist ivuxolimab. The chain couples TRBV4-1 to TRBJ2-3, with 7 bases lining up with TRBD1. CDR3 sequence reads: CASSQRQGPDTQYF. CDR3 bases: TGCGCCAGCAGCCAAAGACAGGGCCCAGATACGCAGTATTTT.